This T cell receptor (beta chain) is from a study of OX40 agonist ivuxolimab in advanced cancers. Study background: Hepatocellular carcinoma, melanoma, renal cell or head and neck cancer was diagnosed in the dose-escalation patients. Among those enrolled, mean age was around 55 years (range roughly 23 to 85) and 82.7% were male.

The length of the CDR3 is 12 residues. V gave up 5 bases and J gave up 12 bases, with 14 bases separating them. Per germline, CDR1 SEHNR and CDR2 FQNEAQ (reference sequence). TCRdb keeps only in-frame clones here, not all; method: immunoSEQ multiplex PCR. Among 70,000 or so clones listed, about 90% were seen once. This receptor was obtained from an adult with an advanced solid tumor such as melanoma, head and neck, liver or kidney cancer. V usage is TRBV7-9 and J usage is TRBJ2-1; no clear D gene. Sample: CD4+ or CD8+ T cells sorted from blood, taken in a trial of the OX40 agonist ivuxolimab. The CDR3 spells CASSPNDLRQFF. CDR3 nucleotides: TGTGCCAGCAGCCCAAACGACTTACGGCAGTTCTTC.